These 28 T cell receptor beta chains share one sample of origin, sequenced in a study of blood T cell dynamics during melanoma immunotherapy. The time point is: pre-treatment baseline. TCRdb keeps only in-frame clones here, not all; method: immunoSEQ multiplex PCR. The data show some 9,900 clones, around 89% seen once. Sequenced material: blood, taken from a patient treated with checkpoint blockade. The receptors here all came from a human donor with melanoma.

The rearrangement joins TRBV7-9 to TRBJ2-3, with TRBD2 identical over 8 bases. The CDR3 totals 14 residues. J gave up 5 bases and V 6 bases, and 7 bases lay outside the gene matches. The germline V gene has CDR1 SEHNR and CDR2 FQNEAQ (reference sequence). The DNA of the CDR3 is TGTGCCAGCAGTCCGGGACTAGGGATAGATACGCAGTATTTT. This translates into CASSPGLGIDTQYF.

The CDR3 nucleotides read TGTGCAAGTCGCCTCCCCCGCGGGTTCTCCTACAATGAGCAGTTCTTC. This encodes CASRLPRGFSYNEQFF. The rearrangement links TRBV12-2 to TRBJ2-1; TRBD2 was called by the table and not checked on the DNA. TRBV12-2 is recorded as a pseudogene. This CDR3 spans 16 amino acids.

The rearrangement uses TRBV29-1 and TRBJ1-2; the match to TRBD1 covers 7 bases. V trimming: 6 bases; J trimming: 2 bases; junction bases outside the gene matches: 15. The CDR3 totals 16 residues. From germline, CDR1 is SQVTM and CDR2 ANQGSEA. The CDR3, as DNA: TGCAGCGTGCCGGGACAGCGTCATTTGGGGAACTATGGCTACACCTTC. Residues: CSVPGQRHLGNYGYTF.

V is TRBV7-9 and J is TRBJ1-2; no clear D gene. Germline CDR1 SEHNR, CDR2 FQNEAQ (reference sequence). The CDR3 is 12 residues long. Trimming removed 1 base from V and 6 bases from J, with 6 bases in between. CDR3 region: CASSLGRDGYTF. The DNA of the CDR3 is TGTGCCAGCAGCTTAGGGCGGGATGGCTACACCTTC.

The chain couples TRBV7-9 to TRBJ2-5; no clear D gene. The CDR3 totals 11 residues. V shed 5 bases and J shed 5 bases, with 6 bases lying between them. Germline V gene data show CDR1 as SEHNR and CDR2 as FQNEAQ (reference sequence). The CDR3 nucleotides are TGTGCCAGCAGCCCTCGGGAGACCCAGTACTTC. Protein sequence: CASSPRETQYF.

The V call is TRBV5-1, the J call TRBJ2-1, with 9 bases identical to TRBD2. CDR3 length equals 14 residues. V gave up 7 bases and J gave up 4 bases; unmatched junction bases: 6. CDR1 and CDR2 (germline): SGHRS, YFSETQ. CDR3 in amino acids: CASGRGGPYNEQFF. The CDR3 DNA reads TGCGCCAGCGGGCGGGGGGGCCCATACAATGAGCAGTTCTTC.

This rearrangement joins TRBV13 to TRBJ1-2; the D is unclear. The CDR3 sequence is 13 residues long. Germline values: CDR1 PRHDT, CDR2 FYEKMQ (reference sequence). Trimming left V 2 bases short and J 2 bases short, with 6 bases between. CDR3 sequence: CASSLTANYGYTF. The DNA of the CDR3 is TGTGCCAGCAGCTTAACGGCGAACTATGGCTACACCTTC.

The chain uses TRBV11-2 and TRBJ1-6; possibly TRBD1 for D (6 bases). This CDR3 is 15 amino acids long. V was pared by 2 bases and J by 9 bases, with 14 bases between. Germline V gives CDR1 SGHAT, CDR2 FQNNGV. CDR3 coding DNA: TGTGCCAGCAGCTTACCGATAACAGGGTCTTCACCCCTCCACTTT. This gives the protein CASSLPITGSSPLHF.

The V call is TRBV5-4, the J call TRBJ2-3, with unresolved D. Trimming took off 0 bases at V and 13 bases at J, with 9 bases between the two ends. The CDR3 extends over 11 amino acids. The germline CDR1 and CDR2 sequences are SGHNT and YYREEE (reference sequence). Here the CDR3 reads CASSLVEEKYF. The CDR3 bases are TGTGCCAGCAGCTTGGTAGAGGAAAAGTATTTT.

This chain connects TRBV7-8 to TRBJ1-1; TRBD1 is a possible D gene (5 bases). CDR1 and CDR2 (germline): SGHVS, FQNEAQ. The CDR3 has 14 amino acids. The germline V and J ends were trimmed by 2 bases and 3 bases, with 10 bases remaining between them. In DNA, the CDR3 is TGTGCCAGCAGCTTAATGGTGGGGGACACTGAAGCTTTCTTT. As protein: CASSLMVGDTEAFF.

The rearrangement uses TRBV28 and TRBJ2-2; 9 positions match TRBD2. Germline CDR1 reads MDHEN; CDR2 reads SYDVKM. J gave up 1 base and V 3 bases, and 0 bases lay outside the gene matches. The CDR3 extends over 15 amino acids. This CDR3 reads CASSFSGGNTGELFF. The CDR3 DNA reads TGTGCCAGCAGTTTTAGCGGGGGGAACACCGGGGAGCTGTTTTTT.

This chain links TRBV20-1 with TRBJ2-7; 7 bases are a match to TRBD2. This CDR3 region has 11 residues. Looked up from germline, CDR1 is DFQATT and CDR2 is SNEGSKA (reference sequence). CDR3 residues: CSGLGRNEQYF. The CDR3, as DNA: TGCAGCGGACTAGGAAGGAACGAGCAGTACTTC.

The chain recombines TRBV5-1 with TRBJ1-3, with D maybe TRBD1 (5 bases). The CDR3 loop spans 14 amino acids. Germline V gives CDR1 SGHRS, CDR2 YFSETQ. Trimming pared 3 bases from V and 2 bases from J, leaving 9 bases between. CDR3 sequence: CASSSDTAGNTIYF. In nucleotides, the CDR3 is TGCGCCAGCAGCTCGGACACTGCTGGAAACACCATATATTTT.

The chain couples TRBV2 to TRBJ1-4, with TRBD1 matching 10 bases. Trimming removed 5 bases from V and 3 bases from J; junction bases left unmatched: 6. This CDR3 is 16 amino acids long. From germline, CDR1 is SNHLY and CDR2 FYNNEI. CDR3 DNA sequence: TGTGCCAGCAGTCGGACAGGGGGAACAGCTAATGAAAAACTGTTTTTT. This sequence encodes CASSRTGGTANEKLFF.

This clone was counted once. V gene TRBV7-8 combines with J gene TRBJ2-3; 7 nucleotides match TRBD2. Trimming cost V 3 bases and J 6 bases; bases outside gene matches: 9. CDR3 length: 15 residues. The germline V gene has CDR1 SGHVS and CDR2 FQNEAQ. The CDR3 reads CASSLGGRVRDTQYF. CDR3 DNA sequence: TGTGCCAGCAGCTTGGGCGGGAGAGTAAGGGATACGCAGTATTTT. The full variable domain, completed using reference TRBV7-8 and TRBJ2-3, is GAGVSQSPRYKVAKRGQDVALRCDPISGHVSLFWYQQALGQGPEFLTYFQNEAQLDKSGLPSDRFFAERPEGSVSTLKIQRTQQEDSAVYLCASSLGGRVRDTQYFGPGTRLTVL.

The chain combines TRBV18 with TRBJ1-1; D may be TRBD1 (5 bases). With 2 bases removed from V and 6 bases from J, the gap between germline ends came to 7 bases. Germline V gene sequence: CDR1 KGHSH, CDR2 LQKENI. The CDR3 is 12 residues long. Here the CDR3 DNA reads TGTGCCAGCTCACCAGTGGGGGCTGAAGCTTTCTTT. Translation: CASSPVGAEAFF.

The CDR3: CASSPGSLSGNTIYF. As DNA, the CDR3 is TGTGCCAGCTCACCAGGCAGCCTCTCTGGAAACACCATATATTTT. V gene TRBV18 combines with J gene TRBJ1-3, with no clear D. V lost 2 bases, J lost 0 bases, and 8 bases lay in between. CDR1 KGHSH and CDR2 LQKENI come from the germline V gene. The CDR3 totals 15 residues.

The chain uses TRBV5-5 and TRBJ2-5; TRBD1 agrees at 7 bases. The CDR3 consists of 15 residues. Germline CDR1 is SGHKS and CDR2 is YYEKEE (reference sequence). Unmatched junction bases numbered 5, after V lost 0 bases and J lost 3 bases. The CDR3 DNA is TGTGCCAGCAGCTTGGTTGGGACAGTGGAAGAGACCCAGTACTTC. It yields the protein CASSLVGTVEETQYF.

This chain connects TRBV6-5 to TRBJ1-5, with unresolved D. V shed 2 bases and J shed 6 bases, with 8 bases lying between them. Germline-derived CDR1 and CDR2 are MNHEY and SVGAGI. The length of the CDR3 is 13 residues. CDR3 residues: CASSYRWGQPQHF. The CDR3 DNA reads as TGTGCCAGCAGTTACAGATGGGGTCAGCCCCAGCATTTT.

The chain carries TRBV5-1 and TRBJ2-1; 9 bases are shared with TRBD1. The CDR3 totals 13 residues. J lost 9 bases, V lost 4 bases, and 5 bases had no gene match. Germline CDR1 and CDR2: SGHRS and YFSETQ. The CDR3 protein is CASSRGQGGEQFF. The CDR3 coding sequence is TGCGCCAGCAGCAGGGGACAGGGTGGTGAGCAGTTCTTC.

The chain employs TRBV5-5 and TRBJ2-1, with 11 bases lining up with TRBD2. Per germline, CDR1 SGHKS and CDR2 YYEKEE (reference sequence). This CDR3 is 15 amino acids long. With 2 bases clipped from V and 5 bases from J, the junction kept 3 bases outside the gene matches. The CDR3: CASSFIAGGDNEQFF. The CDR3 DNA is TGTGCCAGCAGCTTTATAGCGGGAGGGGACAATGAGCAGTTCTTC. The whole variable domain, remainder taken from reference TRBV5-5 and TRBJ2-1, is DAGVTQSPTHLIKTRGQQVTLRCSPISGHKSVSWYQQVLGQGPQFIFQYYEKEERGRGNFPDRFSARQFPNYSSELNVNALLLGDSALYLCASSFIAGGDNEQFFGPGTRLTVL.

The gene calls are TRBV5-1 and TRBJ2-7, with D perhaps matching TRBD1 (6 bases). The CDR3 consists of 14 residues. Germline-derived CDR1 and CDR2 are SGHRS and YFSETQ. The germline V and J ends were trimmed by 5 bases and 3 bases, with 15 bases remaining between them. The CDR3 coding sequence is TGCGCCAGCAGTCTCGTCACAGGGAACTACGAGCAGTACTTC. Amino acids: CASSLVTGNYEQYF.

J is TRBJ2-1 and V is TRBV2; D not resolved. Germline lookup yields CDR1 SNHLY and CDR2 FYNNEI. The CDR3 has 11 residues. Trimming removed 6 bases from V and 5 bases from J, with 5 bases in between. CDR3 coding DNA: TGTGCCAGCAGCTATGACAATGAGCAGTTCTTC. Protein sequence: CASSYDNEQFF.

This clone was counted between two and nine times. The V and J genes are TRBV10-1 and TRBJ2-5; 7 nucleotides align to TRBD2. The CDR3 has 14 amino acids. V shed 0 bases, J shed 4 bases, and the junction held 2 bases outside the gene matches. Germline V CDR1 and CDR2: WNHNN, SYGVQD (reference sequence). CDR3 DNA sequence: TGCGCCAGCAGTGAGTCGACGGGGGGAGAGACCCAGTACTTC. Residues: CASSESTGGETQYF.

This clone has only one observation. The chain uses TRBV7-6 and TRBJ2-2; D is unclear. The germline gives CDR1 SGHVS, CDR2 FNYEAQ. This CDR3 spans 13 amino acids. V was shortened by 5 bases and J by 8 bases, with 12 bases between the two germline ends. The CDR3 nucleotides read TGTGCCAGCAGCCCCGACCTGAGAGGGGAGCTGTTTTTT. This sequence encodes CASSPDLRGELFF.

The chain has TRBV4-1 and TRBJ2-5; no clear D gene. Per the germline V gene, CDR1 is MGHRA and CDR2 is YSYEKL. The CDR3 spans 13 residues. Trimming left V 0 bases short and J 4 bases short, with 6 bases between. DNA for the CDR3: TGCGCCAGCAGCCAAGATCACATAGAGACCCAGTACTTC. Amino acids: CASSQDHIETQYF.

This chain connects TRBV4-1 to TRBJ1-6; TRBD1 matches at 12 bases. V lost 0 bases to trimming and J lost 0 bases; unmatched junction nucleotides: 0. Per the germline V gene, CDR1 is MGHRA and CDR2 is YSYEKL. CDR3 length: 18 amino acids. The CDR3 sequence: CASSQEGQGASYNSPLHF. In nucleotides, the CDR3 is TGCGCCAGCAGCCAAGAGGGACAGGGGGCCTCCTATAATTCACCCCTCCACTTT.

This sequence joins TRBV30 and TRBJ2-3; TRBD2 matches 7 bases. V shed 1 base, J shed 5 bases, and the junction held 9 bases outside the gene matches. This CDR3 contains 15 residues. Germline CDR1 is GTSNPN and CDR2 is SVGIG (reference sequence). CDR3 amino acids: CAWSGGGRQVDTQYF. As DNA, the CDR3 is TGTGCCTGGAGTGGGGGCGGGAGACAAGTAGATACGCAGTATTTT.